Listed below are T cell receptor beta chains from one sample, sequenced in a study of glioma-infiltrating T cells after dendritic cell vaccination. Assay used: immunoSEQ multiplex PCR; TCRdb lists only in-frame clones, some missing. The sample lists 98,000 or so clones; approximately 80% were seen once. The source was blood, collected after dendritic cell vaccination. These receptors all come from a human donor with glioblastoma. CDR3s leave out the opening cysteine and the closing phenylalanine or tryptophan. Each record gives: V gene, J gene, CDR3 protein.

>TRBV7-9|TRBJ1-5
ASSEILGNQPQH
>TRBV7-3|TRBJ2-3
ASSLRAGGRSTDTQY
>TRBV7-2|TRBJ2-1
ASSLKAGGYNEQF
>TRBV29-1|TRBJ1-2
SVVGHPNEGYT
>TRBV28|TRBJ1-4
ASSKTGYTSLF
>TRBV19|TRBJ1-1
ASSIVEGRYTEAF
>TRBV18|TRBJ2-2
ASSPRDRGETSNTGELF
>TRBV7-9|TRBJ1-2
ASSLGGGQASGYT
>TRBV7-3|TRBJ1-1
ASSFSGNTEAF
>TRBV19|TRBJ1-5
ASRSKAYRVNYSNQPQH
>TRBV18|TRBJ2-1
ASSPLTGNEQF
>TRBV19|TRBJ1-2
ASSIDLQGIYGYT
>TRBV13|TRBJ2-5
ASSPRTSGGQETQY
>TRBV27|TRBJ2-7
ATSPTVTFFYEQY
>TRBV2|TRBJ2-5
ASSERYQETQY
>TRBV6-5|TRBJ2-1
ASSYVRFGSYNEQF
>TRBV19|TRBJ2-1
ASSRVYNEQF
>TRBV5-1|TRBJ2-3
ASSSFLAGGSSTDTQY
>TRBV19|TRBJ1-2
ASSIGDSHGGYT